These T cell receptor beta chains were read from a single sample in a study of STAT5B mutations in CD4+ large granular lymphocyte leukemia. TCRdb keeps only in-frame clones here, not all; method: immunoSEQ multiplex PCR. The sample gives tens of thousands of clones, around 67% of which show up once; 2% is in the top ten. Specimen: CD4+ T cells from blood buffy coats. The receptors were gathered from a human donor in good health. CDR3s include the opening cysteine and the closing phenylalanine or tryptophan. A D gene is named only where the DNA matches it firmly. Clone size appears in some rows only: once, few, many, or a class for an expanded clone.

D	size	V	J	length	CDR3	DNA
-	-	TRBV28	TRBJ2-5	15	CASRAWGTLQETQYF	TGTGCCAGCAGGGCCTGGGGGACCCTGCAAGAGACCCAGTACTTC
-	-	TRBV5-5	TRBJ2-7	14	CASSNPGTQYEQYF	TGTGCCAGCAGCAACCCGGGGACGCAATACGAGCAGTACTTC
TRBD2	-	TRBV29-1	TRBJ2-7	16	CSVEGGGGSRYAEQYF	TGCAGCGTTGAGGGGGGCGGGGGGTCCCGCTACGCCGAGCAGTACTTC
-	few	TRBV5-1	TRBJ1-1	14	CASSWSGRNTEAFF	TGCGCCAGCAGCTGGTCGGGACGGAACACTGAAGCTTTCTTT
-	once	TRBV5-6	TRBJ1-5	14	CASSLVGGGQPQHF	TGTGCCAGCAGCTTGGTGGGGGGCGGTCAGCCCCAGCATTTT
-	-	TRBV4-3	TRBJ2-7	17	CASSQATGGTRSYEQYF	TGCGCCAGCAGCCAAGCGACCGGGGGCACAAGATCCTACGAGCAGTACTTC
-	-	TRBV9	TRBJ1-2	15	CASSPYMGGNYGYTF	TGTGCCAGCAGCCCCTACATGGGGGGGAACTATGGCTACACCTTC
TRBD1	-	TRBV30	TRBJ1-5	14	CAWSGDRRNQPQHF	TGTGCCTGGAGCGGGGACAGGCGCAATCAGCCCCAGCATTTT
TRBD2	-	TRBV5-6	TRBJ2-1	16	CASSPPGLAAYNEQFF	TGTGCCAGCAGCCCGCCGGGACTAGCGGCCTACAATGAGCAGTTCTTC
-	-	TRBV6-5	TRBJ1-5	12	CASRLGDQPQHF	TGTGCCAGCAGGCTTGGAGACCAGCCCCAGCATTTT
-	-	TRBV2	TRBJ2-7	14	CASSPTANSYEQYF	TGTGCCAGCAGTCCGACAGCGAACTCCTACGAGCAGTACTTC
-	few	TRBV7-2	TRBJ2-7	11	CASSSAYEQYF	TGTGCCAGCAGCTCCGCCTACGAGCAGTACTTC
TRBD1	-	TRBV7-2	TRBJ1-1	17	CASSLGRSARGGGEAFF	TGTGCCAGCAGCTTAGGTCGGTCGGCCAGGGGGGGTGGTGAAGCTTTCTTT
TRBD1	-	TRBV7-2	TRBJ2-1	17	CASSLLGGLRPYNEQFF	TGTGCCAGCAGCCTTCTAGGGGGCCTACGCCCCTACAATGAGCAGTTCTTC
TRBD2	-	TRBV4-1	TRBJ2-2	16	CASSQGRGGETGELFF	TGCGCCAGCAGCCAAGGACGCGGGGGGGAAACCGGGGAGCTGTTTTTT
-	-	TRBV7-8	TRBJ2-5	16	CASSPKWRGLQETQYF	TGTGCCAGCAGCCCTAAGTGGCGGGGGCTCCAAGAGACCCAGTACTTC
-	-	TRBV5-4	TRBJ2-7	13	CASTKGDSYEQYF	TGTGCCAGCACCAAAGGGGATTCCTACGAGCAGTACTTC
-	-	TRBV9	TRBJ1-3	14	CASSPQTAGNTIYF	TGTGCCAGCAGCCCTCAAACGGCTGGAAACACCATATATTTT
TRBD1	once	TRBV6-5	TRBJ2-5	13	CASSGDSKETQYF	TGTGCCAGCAGTGGGGACAGTAAGGAGACCCAGTACTTC
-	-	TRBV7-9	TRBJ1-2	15	CASSHTLQYHYGYTF	TGTGCCAGCAGTCACACCTTACAGTACCACTATGGCTACACCTTC
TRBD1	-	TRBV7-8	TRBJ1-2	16	CASSLSGGGTVVGYTF	TGTGCCAGCAGCTTGAGCGGGGGGGGGACAGTGGTCGGCTACACCTTC
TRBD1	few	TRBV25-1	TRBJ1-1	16	CASSEPGTGGRTEAFF	TGTGCCAGCAGTGAACCCGGGACAGGGGGCCGGACTGAAGCTTTCTTT
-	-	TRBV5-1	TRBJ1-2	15	CASSTPSGSFAGYTF	TGCGCCAGCAGCACTCCCTCTGGGTCGTTCGCGGGCTACACCTTC
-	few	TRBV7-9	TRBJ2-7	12	CASSTSGYEQYF	TGTGCCAGCAGCACCTCAGGTTACGAGCAGTACTTC
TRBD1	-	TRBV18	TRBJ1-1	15	CASSPGGQGNAEAFF	TGTGCCAGCTCGCCGGGGGGACAGGGGAACGCTGAAGCTTTCTTT
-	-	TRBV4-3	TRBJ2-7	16	CASSQGRQVNSYEQYF	TGCGCCAGCAGCCAAGGAAGACAGGTGAACTCCTACGAGCAGTACTTC
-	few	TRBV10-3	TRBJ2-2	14	CAISVGQNTGELFF	TGTGCCATCAGTGTGGGACAGAACACCGGGGAGCTGTTTTTT
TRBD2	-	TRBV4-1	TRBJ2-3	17	CASSQEILAGGADTQYF	TGCGCCAGCAGCCAAGAAATCCTAGCGGGGGGGGCAGATACGCAGTATTTT
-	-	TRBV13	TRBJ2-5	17	CASSSFWEGQYQETQYF	TGTGCCAGCAGCTCATTCTGGGAAGGACAGTACCAAGAGACCCAGTACTTC
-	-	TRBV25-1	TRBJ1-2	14	CASSELGRGYGYTF	TGTGCCAGCAGTGAGTTGGGGCGAGGGTATGGCTACACCTTC
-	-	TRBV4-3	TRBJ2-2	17	CASSQEPETAFPGELFF	TGCGCCAGCAGCCAAGAGCCCGAGACAGCCTTCCCCGGGGAGCTGTTTTTT
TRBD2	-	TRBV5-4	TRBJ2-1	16	CASSWGAGTTYNEQFF	TGTGCCAGCAGCTGGGGAGCGGGGACCACCTACAATGAGCAGTTCTTC
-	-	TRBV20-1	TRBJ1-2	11	CSASIPPGYTF	TGCAGTGCTAGTATCCCGCCTGGCTACACCTTC
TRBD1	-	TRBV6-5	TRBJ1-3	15	CATSRGDRTGNTIYF	TGTGCCACCTCCCGAGGGGACAGGACTGGAAACACCATATATTTT
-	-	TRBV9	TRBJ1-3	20	CASSVALPGPGGLSGNTIYF	TGTGCCAGCAGCGTAGCCCTCCCAGGCCCTGGAGGACTCTCTGGAAACACCATATATTTT
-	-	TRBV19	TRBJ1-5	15	CASSRSQISNQPQHF	TGTGCCAGTAGTCGGTCCCAGATCAGCAATCAGCCCCAGCATTTT
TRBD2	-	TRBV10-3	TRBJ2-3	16	CAIRPLAGGATDTQYF	TGTGCCATCAGGCCCCTAGCGGGGGGAGCAACAGATACGCAGTATTTT
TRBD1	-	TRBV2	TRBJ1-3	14	CASSEGTGGNTIYF	TGTGCCAGCAGTGAAGGGACAGGCGGAAACACCATATATTTT
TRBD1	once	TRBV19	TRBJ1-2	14	CASSTAGTDYGYTF	TGTGCCAGTAGTACAGCCGGGACAGACTATGGCTACACCTTC
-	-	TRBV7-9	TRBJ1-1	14	CASSLARGITEAFF	TGTGCCAGCAGCTTAGCGCGAGGGATCACTGAAGCTTTCTTT
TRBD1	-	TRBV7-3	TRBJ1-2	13	CASSFGQGVGYTF	TGTGCCAGCAGCTTCGGACAGGGGGTAGGCTACACCTTC
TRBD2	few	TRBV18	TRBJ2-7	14	CASSPSGGAYEQYF	TGTGCCAGCTCACCCAGCGGGGGGGCTTACGAGCAGTACTTC
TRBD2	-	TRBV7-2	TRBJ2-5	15	CASSLMGTSVETQYF	TGTGCCAGCAGCTTAATGGGGACTAGCGTTGAGACCCAGTACTTC
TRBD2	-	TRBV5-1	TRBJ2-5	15	CASTIAGGQRETQYF	TGCGCCAGCACCATAGCGGGGGGGCAGCGGGAGACCCAGTACTTC